The next 2 T cell receptor beta chains were all read from a single sample in a study of cytomegalovirus exposure and HLA in healthy donors. Researchers ran the PCR with 60 Vbeta and 13 Jbeta primers. Only in-frame clones appear in the TCRdb table, and some are missing; sequencing was by immunoSEQ multiplex PCR. The top ten hold roughly 2% of the sample, which has some 150,000 clones, 70% to 80% seen once. The source material was PBMCs. The source of these receptors is a woman aged 55-69 years in good health and CMV-seropositive.

The chain joins TRBV6-1 to TRBJ1-1; D is perhaps TRBD1 (6 bases). Per the germline V gene, CDR1 is MNHNS and CDR2 is SASEGT. Trimming cost V 7 bases and J 4 bases, with 16 bases left between them. The CDR3 length is 14 residues. The CDR3 DNA reads as TGTGCCAGCACCCGAAACAGGGAAGGCACTGAAGCTTTCTTT. This codes for CASTRNREGTEAFF.

This clone appeared a few times. The chain couples TRBV28 to TRBJ2-2; 9 nucleotides agree with TRBD2. This CDR3 spans 12 amino acids. Germline-derived CDR1 and CDR2 are MDHEN and SYDVKM. V trimming: 6 bases; J trimming: 13 bases; junction bases outside the gene matches: 6. CDR3 amino acids: CASRGRGLALFF. DNA of the CDR3: TGTGCCAGCAGGGGGAGGGGACTAGCGCTGTTTTTT.